Listed here are 14 T cell receptor beta chains from one sample, sequenced in a study of blood T cell repertoires in COVID-19. Repertoires were generated with immunoSEQ multiplex PCR, while TCRdb's copy carries only in-frame clones and drops some. The sample includes over 140,000 clones, 75% to 80% of them seen just once. The sequencing sample was made of peripheral blood. These receptor sequences come from a woman aged 45 to 65 with active or convalescent COVID-19.

V gene TRBV4-2 combines with J gene TRBJ1-4; D is unclear. Between the trimmed V and J ends, which lost 2 bases and 0 bases, there was a span of 7 bases. Germline V CDR1 and CDR2: LGHNA, YNFKEQ. The CDR3 has 15 amino acids. CDR3: CASSQTRATNEKLFF. Here the CDR3 DNA reads TGTGCCAGCAGCCAAACCCGAGCAACTAATGAAAAACTGTTTTTT.

The chain combines TRBV5-1 with TRBJ2-1, with 11 bases lining up with TRBD2. Germline V CDR1 and CDR2: SGHRS, YFSETQ. Germline trimming cut 5 bases from V and 3 bases from J; bases unmatched to any gene: 4. This CDR3 is 15 amino acids long. This CDR3 reads CASRSTSGNYNEQFF. The DNA for the CDR3 is TGCGCCAGCAGGTCGACTAGCGGGAACTACAATGAGCAGTTCTTC.

The CDR3 nucleotides read TGTGCCAGCAGCTTGCTCAGTGGAGCTAACTATGGCTACACCTTC. The encoded protein is CASSLLSGANYGYTF. The V and J genes are TRBV7-8 and TRBJ1-2; D is uncertain. Germline loops: CDR1 SGHVS, CDR2 FQNEAQ. CDR3 length equals 15 residues. Deletions cut 3 bases from V and 0 bases from J, with 11 bases between. Combining the CDR3 with reference TRBV7-8 and TRBJ1-2 gives the whole variable domain GAGVSQSPRYKVAKRGQDVALRCDPISGHVSLFWYQQALGQGPEFLTYFQNEAQLDKSGLPSDRFFAERPEGSVSTLKIQRTQQEDSAVYLCASSLLSGANYGYTFGSGTRLTVV.

J is TRBJ2-3 and V is TRBV6-6, with D maybe TRBD1 (5 bases). Germline CDR1 and CDR2: MNHNY and SVGAGI (reference sequence). CDR3 size: 15 residues. V was pared by 2 bases and J by 4 bases, with 13 bases between. CDR3 DNA sequence: TGTGCCAGCAGTTACGGAGCAGGGAATGCAGATACGCAGTATTTT. It encodes CASSYGAGNADTQYF.

This chain joins TRBV29-1 and TRBJ1-1, with 10 bases lining up with TRBD1. J was trimmed by 1 base and V by 6 bases; bases with no gene match: 5. This CDR3 has 14 residues. Germline V gene sequence: CDR1 SQVTM, CDR2 ANQGSEA. The CDR3: CSVRQGAPNTEAFF. As DNA, the CDR3 is TGCAGCGTCCGACAGGGGGCACCGAACACTGAAGCTTTCTTT.

This chain joins TRBV30 and TRBJ2-5, with a tentative D call TRBD1 (5 bases). V was cut by 1 base and J by 5 bases, with 17 bases left in between. Germline lookup yields CDR1 GTSNPN and CDR2 SVGIG (reference sequence). The CDR3 spans 15 residues. The CDR3: CAWSALGVVGETQYF. CDR3 nucleotides: TGTGCCTGGAGTGCCCTAGGGGTGGTGGGGGAGACCCAGTACTTC.

This clone was seen only once. The chain is built from TRBV6-2 or TRBV6-3 and TRBJ2-1; tentatively, D is TRBD2 (5 bases). The germline V gene encodes CDR1 MNHEY and CDR2 SVGEGT. This CDR3 has 14 residues. Trimming cost V 4 bases and J 3 bases, with 10 bases left between them. The CDR3 nucleotides are TGTGCCAGCAGTTCCCCGGGATTCTACAATGAGCAGTTCTTC. Translated: CASSSPGFYNEQFF.

The gene calls are TRBV9 and TRBJ2-2; D ambiguous. Trimming removed 6 bases at V and 1 base at J, with 13 bases between. The germline CDR1 and CDR2 sequences are SGDLS and YYNGEE. This CDR3 contains 15 residues. This CDR3 is CASTITHQNTGELFF. The CDR3 nucleotides are TGTGCCAGCACCATAACTCATCAGAACACCGGGGAGCTGTTTTTT.

The rearrangement uses TRBV7-2 and TRBJ2-1; 12 positions agree with TRBD2. Trimming took 1 base from V and 7 from J; bases not matched to a gene: 8. Germline V CDR1 and CDR2: SGHTA, FQGNSA. The CDR3 is 17 residues long. The CDR3 DNA follows: TGTGCCAGCAGCTTAGTACTAGCGGGGGGTGTATTGAATGAGCAGTTCTTC. It specifies CASSLVLAGGVLNEQFF.

This chain connects TRBV25-1 to TRBJ1-5; D perhaps matches TRBD1 (6 bases). Germline V lookup: CDR1 MGHDK, CDR2 SYGVNS. The CDR3 contains 15 residues. V lost 2 bases to trimming and J lost 3 bases, with 11 bases between them. The CDR3 nucleotides read TGTGCCAGCAGTGAAGGAGGGGGGGACAATCAGCCCCAGCATTTT. Residues: CASSEGGGDNQPQHF.

The chain uses TRBV27 and TRBJ1-1; D uncertain. CDR3 length equals 15 residues. The V gene lost 5 bases and the J gene lost 4 bases, with 17 bases spanning the gap. Germline V gene sequence: CDR1 MNHEY, CDR2 SMNVEV (reference sequence). The CDR3 protein is CASSIGLIETTEAFF. The CDR3 DNA follows: TGTGCCAGCAGTATCGGACTCATAGAGACCACTGAAGCTTTCTTT.

V and J are TRBV6-6 and TRBJ2-7, with 9 bases identical to TRBD2. The trim removed 6 bases at V and 4 bases at J, leaving 7 bases unmatched. CDR1 and CDR2 (germline): MNHNY, SVGAGI (reference sequence). This CDR3 is 14 amino acids long. The CDR3 sequence is CASRATSGGYEQYF. Written as DNA, the CDR3 is TGTGCCAGCAGGGCGACTAGCGGAGGGTACGAGCAGTACTTC.

The rearrangement joins TRBV30 to TRBJ1-1; D gene ambiguous. Trimming took off 5 bases at V and 6 bases at J, with 10 bases between the two ends. The CDR3 consists of 11 residues. CDR1 is GTSNPN and CDR2 is SVGIG in the germline V gene (reference sequence). The chain's CDR3 is CAWLPVAEAFF. The CDR3 DNA follows: TGTGCCTGGCTCCCGGTGGCTGAAGCTTTCTTT.

The chain joins TRBV19 to TRBJ2-5, with 7 bases aligning to TRBD1. There are 14 residues in the CDR3. Germline CDR1 LNHDA, CDR2 SQIVND (reference sequence). Losses at the gene ends were 5 bases for V and 2 bases for J; bases not matched to a gene: 5. The CDR3 region is CASSPQDRQETQYF. Written as DNA, the CDR3 is TGTGCCAGTAGTCCTCAGGACAGGCAAGAGACCCAGTACTTC.